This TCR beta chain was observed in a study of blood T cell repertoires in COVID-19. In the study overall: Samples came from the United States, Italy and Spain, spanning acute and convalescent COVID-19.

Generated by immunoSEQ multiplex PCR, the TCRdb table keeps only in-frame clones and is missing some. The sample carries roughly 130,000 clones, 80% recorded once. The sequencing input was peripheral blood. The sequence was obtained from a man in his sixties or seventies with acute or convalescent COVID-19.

CDR3 DNA sequence: TGTGCCAGCAGCGTAGGCCCGGGACACCTAAGCAATCAGCCCCAGCATTTT. Translated, it gives CASSVGPGHLSNQPQHF. J is TRBJ1-5 and V is TRBV9; TRBD1 is a possible D gene (6 bases). Trimming removed 0 bases from V and 1 base from J, with 14 bases in between. The length of the CDR3 is 17 residues. CDR1 and CDR2 (germline): SGDLS, YYNGEE.